Reported below is one TCR beta chain. This study enrolled people aged about 18 to 100 from around 26 US geographic areas. Cohort allocation depended upon clinical history that participants reported. Those designated as exposed participants met a COVID-19 case within 2 weeks before study entry. Some clones are missing from TCRdb's copy, which holds only in-frame ones; the method was immunoSEQ multiplex PCR. The sample records around 340,000 clones, about 88% being singletons. Germline lookup yields CDR1 LNHDA and CDR2 SQIVND (reference sequence). The CDR3 runs to 16 residues. V lost 2 bases to trimming and J lost 0 bases; unmatched junction nucleotides: 4. The data belong to a study of blood T cell repertoires in COVID-19.

The receptor's source is a woman aged 25 to 45 who had been exposed to COVID-19. The chain is built from TRBV19 and TRBJ1-5; 7 positions match TRBD1. Source material: PBMCs or T cells enriched from blood (not recorded which). The CDR3, as DNA: TGTGCCAGTAGTATATTAGGGGGCGATAGCAATCAGCCCCAGCATTTT. It encodes CASSILGGDSNQPQHF.